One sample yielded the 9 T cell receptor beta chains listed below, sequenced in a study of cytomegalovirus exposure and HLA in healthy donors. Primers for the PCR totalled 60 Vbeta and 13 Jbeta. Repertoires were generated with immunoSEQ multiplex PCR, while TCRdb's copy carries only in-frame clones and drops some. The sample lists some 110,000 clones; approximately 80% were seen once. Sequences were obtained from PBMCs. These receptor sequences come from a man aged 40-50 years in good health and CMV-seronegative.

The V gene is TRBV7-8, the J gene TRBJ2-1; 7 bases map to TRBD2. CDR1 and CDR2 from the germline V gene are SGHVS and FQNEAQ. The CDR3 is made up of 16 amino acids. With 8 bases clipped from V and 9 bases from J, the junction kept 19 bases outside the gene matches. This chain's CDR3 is CASVNEIGGFRGEQFF. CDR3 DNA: TGTGCCAGCGTGAATGAGATCGGGGGGTTTCGCGGTGAGCAGTTCTTC.

The CDR3 protein is CASSSPLAGGPILSDEQFF. In nucleotides, the CDR3 is TGTGCCAGCAGCTCCCCACTAGCGGGGGGGCCTATTTTATCAGATGAGCAGTTCTTC. V usage is TRBV7-9 and J usage is TRBJ2-1, with 13 bases matching TRBD2. This CDR3 is built from 19 residues. Trimming took 4 bases from V and 8 from J; bases not matched to a gene: 17. Per germline, CDR1 SEHNR and CDR2 FQNEAQ (reference sequence). Filled out from reference TRBV7-9 and TRBJ2-1, the complete variable domain reads DTGVSQNPRHKITKRGQNVTFRCDPISEHNRLYWYRQTLGQGPEFLTYFQNEAQLEKSRLLSDRFSAERPKGSFSTLEIQRTEQGDSAMYLCASSSPLAGGPILSDEQFFGPGTRLTVL.

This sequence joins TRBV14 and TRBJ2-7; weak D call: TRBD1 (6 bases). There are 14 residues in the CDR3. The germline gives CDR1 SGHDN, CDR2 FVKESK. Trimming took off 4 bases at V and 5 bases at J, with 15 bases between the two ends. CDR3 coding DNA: TGTGCCAGCAGCCTAGGGGGTCTTTCCCACGAGCAGTACTTC. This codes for CASSLGGLSHEQYF.

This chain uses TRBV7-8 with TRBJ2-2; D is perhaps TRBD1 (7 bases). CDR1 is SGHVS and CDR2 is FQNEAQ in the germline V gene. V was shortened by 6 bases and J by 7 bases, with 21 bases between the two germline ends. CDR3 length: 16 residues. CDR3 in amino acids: CASRNGGAGGNGELFF. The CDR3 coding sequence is TGTGCCAGCAGGAATGGAGGCGCAGGGGGGAACGGGGAGCTGTTTTTT.

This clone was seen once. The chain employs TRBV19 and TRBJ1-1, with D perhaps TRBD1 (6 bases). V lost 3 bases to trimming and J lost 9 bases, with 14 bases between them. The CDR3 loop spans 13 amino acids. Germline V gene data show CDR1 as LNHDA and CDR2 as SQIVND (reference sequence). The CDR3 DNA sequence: TGTGCCAGTAGTATTTTTCTAGGACAGCAAGCTTTCTTT. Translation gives CASSIFLGQQAFF.

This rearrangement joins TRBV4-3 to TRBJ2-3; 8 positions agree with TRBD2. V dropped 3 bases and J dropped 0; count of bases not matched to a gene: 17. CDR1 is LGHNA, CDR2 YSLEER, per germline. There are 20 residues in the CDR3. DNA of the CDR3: TGCGCCAGCAGCCATACCTCACGGGGGGGGCAAATTACTAGCACAGATACGCAGTATTTT. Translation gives CASSHTSRGGQITSTDTQYF.

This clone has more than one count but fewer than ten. In nucleotides, the CDR3 is TGTGCCAGCAGTACCGGGACAGGGTTTAGAGATACGCAGTATTTT. It encodes CASSTGTGFRDTQYF. V and J are TRBV6-6 and TRBJ2-3, with 9 bases identical to TRBD1. V lost 5 bases, J lost 5 bases, and 8 bases stayed unmatched. This CDR3 is 15 amino acids long. Germline values: CDR1 MNHNY, CDR2 SVGAGI (reference sequence).

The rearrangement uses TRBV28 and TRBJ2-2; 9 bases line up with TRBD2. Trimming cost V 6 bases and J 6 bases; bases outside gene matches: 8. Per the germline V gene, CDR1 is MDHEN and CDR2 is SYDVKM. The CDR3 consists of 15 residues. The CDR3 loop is CASRKSGGRAGELFF. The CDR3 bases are TGTGCCAGCAGGAAAAGCGGGGGGAGGGCCGGGGAGCTGTTTTTT.

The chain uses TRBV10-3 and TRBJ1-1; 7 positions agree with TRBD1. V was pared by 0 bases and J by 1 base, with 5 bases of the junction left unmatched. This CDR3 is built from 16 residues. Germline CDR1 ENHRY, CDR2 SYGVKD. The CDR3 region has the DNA TGTGCCATCAGTGAGTCCAGGACAGGAACGAACACTGAAGCTTTCTTT. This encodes CAISESRTGTNTEAFF.